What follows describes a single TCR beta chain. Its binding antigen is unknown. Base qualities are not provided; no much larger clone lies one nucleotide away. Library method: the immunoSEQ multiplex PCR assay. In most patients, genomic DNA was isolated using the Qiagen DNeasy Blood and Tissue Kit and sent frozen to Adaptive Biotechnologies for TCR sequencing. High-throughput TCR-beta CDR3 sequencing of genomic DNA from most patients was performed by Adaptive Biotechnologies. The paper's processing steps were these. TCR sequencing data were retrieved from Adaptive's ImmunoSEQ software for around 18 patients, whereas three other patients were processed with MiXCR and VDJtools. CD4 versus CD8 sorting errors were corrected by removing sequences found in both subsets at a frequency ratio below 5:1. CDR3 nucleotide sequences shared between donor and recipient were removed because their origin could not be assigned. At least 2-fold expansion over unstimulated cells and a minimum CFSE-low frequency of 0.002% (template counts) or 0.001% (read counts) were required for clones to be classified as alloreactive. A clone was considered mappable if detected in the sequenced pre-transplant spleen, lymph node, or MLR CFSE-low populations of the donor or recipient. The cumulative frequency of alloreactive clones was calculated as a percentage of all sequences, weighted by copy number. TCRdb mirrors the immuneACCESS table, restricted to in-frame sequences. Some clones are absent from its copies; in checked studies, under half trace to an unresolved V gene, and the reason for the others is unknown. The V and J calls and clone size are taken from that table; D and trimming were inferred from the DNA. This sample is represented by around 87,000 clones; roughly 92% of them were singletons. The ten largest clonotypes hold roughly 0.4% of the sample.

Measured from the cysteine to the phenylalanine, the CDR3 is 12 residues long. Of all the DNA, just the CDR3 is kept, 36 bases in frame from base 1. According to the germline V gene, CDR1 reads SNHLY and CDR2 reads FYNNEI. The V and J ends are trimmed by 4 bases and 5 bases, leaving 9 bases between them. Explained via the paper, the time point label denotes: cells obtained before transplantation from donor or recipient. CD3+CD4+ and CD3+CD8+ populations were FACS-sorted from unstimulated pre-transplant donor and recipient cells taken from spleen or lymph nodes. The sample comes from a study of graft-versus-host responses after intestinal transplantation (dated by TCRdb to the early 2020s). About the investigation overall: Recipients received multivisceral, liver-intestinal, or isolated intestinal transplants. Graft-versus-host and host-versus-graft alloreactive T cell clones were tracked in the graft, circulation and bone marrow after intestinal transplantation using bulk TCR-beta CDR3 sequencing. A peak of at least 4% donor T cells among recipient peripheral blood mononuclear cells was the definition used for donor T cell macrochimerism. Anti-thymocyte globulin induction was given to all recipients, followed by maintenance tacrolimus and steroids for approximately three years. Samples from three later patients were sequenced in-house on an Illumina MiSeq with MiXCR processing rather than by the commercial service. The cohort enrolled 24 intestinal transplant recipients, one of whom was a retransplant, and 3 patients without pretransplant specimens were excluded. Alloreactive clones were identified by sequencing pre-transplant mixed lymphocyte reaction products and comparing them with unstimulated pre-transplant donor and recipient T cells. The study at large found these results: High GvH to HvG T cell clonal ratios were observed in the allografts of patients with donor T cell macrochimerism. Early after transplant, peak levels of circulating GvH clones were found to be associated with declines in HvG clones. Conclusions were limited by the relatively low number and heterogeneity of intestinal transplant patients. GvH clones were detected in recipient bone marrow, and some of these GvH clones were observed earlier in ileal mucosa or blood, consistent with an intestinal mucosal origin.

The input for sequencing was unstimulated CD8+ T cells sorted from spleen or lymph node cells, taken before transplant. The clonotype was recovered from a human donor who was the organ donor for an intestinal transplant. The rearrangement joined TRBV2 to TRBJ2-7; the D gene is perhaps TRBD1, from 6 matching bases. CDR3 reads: CASSGRGNEQYF. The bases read TGTGCCAGCAGTGGAAGGGGGAACGAGCAGTACTTC.